This T cell receptor beta chain was captured by sequencing in a study of T cell clones after liver transplantation. Overall study: TCRbeta sequencing after a pre-transplant mixed lymphocyte reaction identified graft-donor-reactive clones, later tracked in post-transplant blood. Graft-donor-reactive sequences were compared with third-party-reactive TCRbeta sequences from pre-transplant mixed lymphocyte reactions. Tolerant meant at least one year fully off immunosuppression without liver enzymes above twice normal.

Germline values: CDR1 SGHAT, CDR2 FQDESV (reference sequence). CDR3 length: 12 residues. Trimming took 2 bases from V and 4 from J, leaving 6 bases between them. Profiling relied on immunoSEQ multiplex PCR, and the TCRdb table lists in-frame clones only, not all of them. The sample shows some 61,000 clones, 60% to 80% of them seen only once. Material: CD4+ T cells from blood, obtained at the 22-month timepoint. This clonotype was obtained from a human patient who received a liver transplant. Some T cells may be provided by the graft donor. The V gene is TRBV11-1, the J gene TRBJ2-7; no firm D call. The CDR3 coding sequence is TGTGCCAGCAGCTTAAATGGGTACGAGCAGTACTTC. It translates to CASSLNGYEQYF.